This TCR beta chain was sequenced for a study of early T cells in non-severe SARS-CoV-2 infection. Study as a whole: With bulk RNA from unsorted whole blood as input, sequencing yielded unpaired chains. Regarding the study as a whole: Private and CD4 specificities were missed by VDJdb matching, which favored anti-spike CD8 responses.

Trimming pared 3 bases from V and 5 bases from J, leaving 19 bases between. This CDR3 has 16 residues. Germline CDR1 and CDR2: MNHEY and SMNVEV (reference sequence). Individually, cDNA molecules had unique molecular identifiers attached to them. TCRdb reprocessed the 5' RACE reads via MiXCR and lists one record per CDR3 protein. The table lists about 53,000 distinct CDR3 sequences, less than 15% of them singletons. This clonotype was detected only a few times. The antigen is undetermined. This clonotype originated in an adult who was a healthcare worker with PCR-confirmed SARS-CoV-2 infection or an uninfected control (not recorded which). This chain connects TRBV27 to TRBJ1-1; D is possibly TRBD1 (6 bases). The input for sequencing was whole blood, taken at baseline. CDR3 amino acids: CASSFRSGGRGTEAFF. The DNA of the CDR3 is TGTGCCAGCAGTTTCCGGTCCGGGGGGCGAGGAACTGAAGCTTTCTTT.